This T cell receptor beta chain was captured by sequencing in a study of regulatory T cells in long-lasting Graves disease. The overall study: Graves' patients, diagnosed recently, had received antithyroid drugs under 3 months.

Time point: newly diagnosed GD, antithyroid drugs for less than 3 months. RNA from PBMCs was the source of the TCR library. V was cut by 5 bases and J by 0 bases, with 17 bases left in between. CDR3 length: 17 amino acids. Per the germline V gene, CDR1 is LNHNV and CDR2 is YYDKDF (reference sequence). Assembly of TCR beta libraries relied on iRepertoire HTBI primers together with Arm-PCR of CDR3 regions. TCRdb redid the calling of the multiplex PCR reads with MiXCR, one entry per CDR3 protein. The sample carries approximately 490,000 distinct CDR3 sequences, about 16% recorded once. The data were also submitted as part of a second study, on T cells in Graves' hyperthyroidism and ophthalmopathy. This second study says: HTBI primers drove first-round RT-PCR of the TCR CDR3.

The chain carries TRBV15 and TRBJ2-1; possible D gene TRBD2, 6 bases. The sample was peripheral blood mononuclear cells (PBMCs), taken at new diagnosis, from a patient treated with antithyroid drugs. This clonotype originated in a man in his forties or fifties with Graves disease. In DNA form, the CDR3 reads TGTGCCACCAGCGGTTCCCAGCTAGCGATCTCCTACAATGAGCAGTTCTTC. Its protein product is CATSGSQLAISYNEQFF.